The clone carrying this T cell receptor beta chain was observed at least ten times. TCRdb's copy holds only in-frame clones and misses some; the assay was immunoSEQ multiplex PCR. The sample lists over a million clones, 75% to 85% seen once, with 0.6% to 0.75% in the top ten. These data belong to a study of shared clonotypes between healthy human individuals. CDR3 length: 19 residues. Sequenced material: memory CD4+ T cells from PBMCs. The subset is: CD45RA-negative fraction. This receptor was identified in a man aged 18 to 29 in good health. Some clones in this sample may be carry-over from other donors' samples. J is TRBJ1-1 and V is TRBV21-1; the D call of TRBD1 is as the table states it, not checked on the DNA. TRBV21-1 is reported as a pseudogene. In DNA, the CDR3 is TGTGCCAGCAGCAAAGAGGAGGGACAGGGGGGGAAAATGAACACTGAAGCTTTCTTT. Translating gives CASSKEEGQGGKMNTEAFF.